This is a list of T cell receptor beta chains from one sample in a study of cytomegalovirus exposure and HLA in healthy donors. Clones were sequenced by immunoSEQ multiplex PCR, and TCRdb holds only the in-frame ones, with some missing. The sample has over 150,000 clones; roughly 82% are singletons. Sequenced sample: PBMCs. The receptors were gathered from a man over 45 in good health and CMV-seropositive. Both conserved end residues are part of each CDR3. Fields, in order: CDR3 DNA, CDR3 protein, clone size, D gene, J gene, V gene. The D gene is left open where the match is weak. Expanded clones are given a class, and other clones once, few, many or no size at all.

CDR3 DNA: TGTGCCAGCAGCTTAGGCCTAGCGGGAGTCTACGAGCAGTACTTC; CDR3 protein: CASSLGLAGVYEQYF; clone size: -; D gene: TRBD2; J gene: TRBJ2-7; V gene: TRBV5-5
CDR3 DNA: TGTGCCAGCACCGCCCGGGGGGGTAATGCTGAAGCTTTCTTT; CDR3 protein: CASTARGGNAEAFF; clone size: -; D gene: -; J gene: TRBJ1-1; V gene: TRBV6-5
CDR3 DNA: TGTGCCAGCAGTTCCCCAGGGAGCACAGATACGCAGTATTTT; CDR3 protein: CASSSPGSTDTQYF; clone size: -; D gene: -; J gene: TRBJ2-3; V gene: TRBV28
CDR3 DNA: TGTGCCAGCAACACAGGAGAAGGCGGGGAGCTGTTTTTT; CDR3 protein: CASNTGEGGELFF; clone size: -; D gene: -; J gene: TRBJ2-2; V gene: TRBV11-3
CDR3 DNA: TGTGCCAGTAGTAGCGGACAGGGGGCGTACAATGAGCAGTTCTTC; CDR3 protein: CASSSGQGAYNEQFF; clone size: -; D gene: TRBD1; J gene: TRBJ2-1; V gene: TRBV19
CDR3 DNA: TGTGCCAGCAGCCCAAGACAGGGCTATACCAATCAGCCCCAGCATTTT; CDR3 protein: CASSPRQGYTNQPQHF; clone size: few; D gene: TRBD1; J gene: TRBJ1-5; V gene: TRBV7-2
CDR3 DNA: TGTGCCAGCAGCTTTACCGGGACAGTAAAATCCTACGAGCAGTACTTC; CDR3 protein: CASSFTGTVKSYEQYF; clone size: -; D gene: TRBD1; J gene: TRBJ2-7; V gene: TRBV7-6
CDR3 DNA: TGTGCCAGCAGTTCCTCAGGGGTGGCTAATGAAAAACTGTTTTTT; CDR3 protein: CASSSSGVANEKLFF; clone size: -; D gene: -; J gene: TRBJ1-4; V gene: TRBV28
CDR3 DNA: TGTGCCAGCAGACAAGGACTAGCGGGGGAATGGGATACGCAGTATTTT; CDR3 protein: CASRQGLAGEWDTQYF; clone size: -; D gene: TRBD2; J gene: TRBJ2-3; V gene: TRBV27
CDR3 DNA: TGTGCCAGCAACATCCAGGGGCGCGACTATGGCTACACCTTC; CDR3 protein: CASNIQGRDYGYTF; clone size: -; D gene: -; J gene: TRBJ1-2; V gene: TRBV6-5
CDR3 DNA: TGTGCCAGTAGTAATGGACAGGTTTTCGCTGAAGCTTTCTTT; CDR3 protein: CASSNGQVFAEAFF; clone size: -; D gene: TRBD1; J gene: TRBJ1-1; V gene: TRBV19
CDR3 DNA: TGTGCCAGCAGTCCATCACAGGGGATGAACACTGAAGCTTTCTTT; CDR3 protein: CASSPSQGMNTEAFF; clone size: -; D gene: TRBD1; J gene: TRBJ1-1; V gene: TRBV28
CDR3 DNA: TGTGCCTGGAGTGAGGGTAGCGGGGGGTTAGTTCAAGAGACCCAGTACTTC; CDR3 protein: CAWSEGSGGLVQETQYF; clone size: -; D gene: TRBD2; J gene: TRBJ2-5; V gene: TRBV30
CDR3 DNA: TGTGCCAGCAGTGGCCCCGGGACAGGGGTCGGCGGAAACACCATATATTTT; CDR3 protein: CASSGPGTGVGGNTIYF; clone size: -; D gene: TRBD1; J gene: TRBJ1-3; V gene: TRBV6-1
CDR3 DNA: TGTGCCAGCAGCCCGACTACGGGCTCCTACGAGCAGTACTTC; CDR3 protein: CASSPTTGSYEQYF; clone size: -; D gene: -; J gene: TRBJ2-7; V gene: TRBV7-9
CDR3 DNA: TGTGCCATCAGGGGGACAGAGAGCAATCAGCCCCAGCATTTT; CDR3 protein: CAIRGTESNQPQHF; clone size: once; D gene: TRBD1; J gene: TRBJ1-5; V gene: TRBV10-3
CDR3 DNA: TGTGCCAGCAGCGTAAACAATGGGACAGGGTCGTACACTAATGAAAAACTGTTTTTT; CDR3 protein: CASSVNNGTGSYTNEKLFF; clone size: -; D gene: TRBD1; J gene: TRBJ1-4; V gene: TRBV9
CDR3 DNA: TGCGCCAGCAGCTTGGAACTAGCGGGATACGAGCAGTACTTC; CDR3 protein: CASSLELAGYEQYF; clone size: -; D gene: TRBD2; J gene: TRBJ2-7; V gene: TRBV5-1
CDR3 DNA: TGTGCCAGCAGCGGGGGACTAGCCCCAGCTGAGCAGTTCTTC; CDR3 protein: CASSGGLAPAEQFF; clone size: -; D gene: TRBD2; J gene: TRBJ2-1; V gene: TRBV11-2
CDR3 DNA: TGTGCCAGCAGTTCAGACAGGGGGAAATATAATTCACCCCTCCACTTT; CDR3 protein: CASSSDRGKYNSPLHF; clone size: -; D gene: TRBD1; J gene: TRBJ1-6; V gene: TRBV28
CDR3 DNA: TGTGCCAGCAGTTCACGACAGGAAATAAACTATGGCTACACCTTC; CDR3 protein: CASSSRQEINYGYTF; clone size: -; D gene: -; J gene: TRBJ1-2; V gene: TRBV9
CDR3 DNA: TGTGCCAGCAGCCCGGGGGTGGGGAGGGGTCTATCCGGGGAGCTGTTTTTT; CDR3 protein: CASSPGVGRGLSGELFF; clone size: -; D gene: TRBD2; J gene: TRBJ2-2; V gene: TRBV7-2
CDR3 DNA: TGTGCCAGCAGCTCGGGTATGACCGCTTTCTTT; CDR3 protein: CASSSGMTAFF; clone size: -; D gene: -; J gene: TRBJ1-1; V gene: TRBV5-8
CDR3 DNA: TGCGCCAGCAGCTTGTTGACTAGCGGGTCGTACGAGCAGTACTTC; CDR3 protein: CASSLLTSGSYEQYF; clone size: -; D gene: TRBD2; J gene: TRBJ2-7; V gene: TRBV5-1
CDR3 DNA: TGTGCCAGCAGCTTAGGGGACAGCGAGGGAAACACCATATATTTT; CDR3 protein: CASSLGDSEGNTIYF; clone size: -; D gene: -; J gene: TRBJ1-3; V gene: TRBV13
CDR3 DNA: TGTGCCAGCAGCGTCCAAGCGGGAGGGGACAATGAGCAGTTCTTC; CDR3 protein: CASSVQAGGDNEQFF; clone size: -; D gene: TRBD2; J gene: TRBJ2-1; V gene: TRBV9
CDR3 DNA: TGCAGCGTTACACTACCCGTCTCTGGGGCCAACGTCCTGACTTTC; CDR3 protein: CSVTLPVSGANVLTF; clone size: -; D gene: -; J gene: TRBJ2-6; V gene: TRBV29-1
CDR3 DNA: TGCGCCAGCAGCCAACTGGACAGAAATAATTCACCCCTCCACTTT; CDR3 protein: CASSQLDRNNSPLHF; clone size: -; D gene: -; J gene: TRBJ1-6; V gene: TRBV4-1
CDR3 DNA: TGTGCCAGCAGCAGTCTCGGGGTCTCTAACTATGGCTACACCTTC; CDR3 protein: CASSSLGVSNYGYTF; clone size: -; D gene: -; J gene: TRBJ1-2; V gene: TRBV7-9
CDR3 DNA: TGCGCCAGCAGCTTGGAAGGGAGCGGTCAGCCCCAGCATTTT; CDR3 protein: CASSLEGSGQPQHF; clone size: -; D gene: -; J gene: TRBJ1-5; V gene: TRBV5-1
CDR3 DNA: TGTGCCATCAGTCCACTCGGGACAGCCGACTATGGCTACACCTTC; CDR3 protein: CAISPLGTADYGYTF; clone size: few; D gene: TRBD1; J gene: TRBJ1-2; V gene: TRBV10-3
CDR3 DNA: TGTGCCAGCAGGGCGGGAGAGACCCAGTACTTC; CDR3 protein: CASRAGETQYF; clone size: -; D gene: -; J gene: TRBJ2-5; V gene: TRBV21-1
CDR3 DNA: TGTGCCAGCAGCTTAAATAGGGGCCCTTTTTACGAGCAGTACTTC; CDR3 protein: CASSLNRGPFYEQYF; clone size: -; D gene: -; J gene: TRBJ2-7; V gene: TRBV7-3
CDR3 DNA: TGTGCCAGCAGCTTAAATCCGGACACCGGGGAGCTGTTTTTT; CDR3 protein: CASSLNPDTGELFF; clone size: -; D gene: -; J gene: TRBJ2-2; V gene: TRBV7-9